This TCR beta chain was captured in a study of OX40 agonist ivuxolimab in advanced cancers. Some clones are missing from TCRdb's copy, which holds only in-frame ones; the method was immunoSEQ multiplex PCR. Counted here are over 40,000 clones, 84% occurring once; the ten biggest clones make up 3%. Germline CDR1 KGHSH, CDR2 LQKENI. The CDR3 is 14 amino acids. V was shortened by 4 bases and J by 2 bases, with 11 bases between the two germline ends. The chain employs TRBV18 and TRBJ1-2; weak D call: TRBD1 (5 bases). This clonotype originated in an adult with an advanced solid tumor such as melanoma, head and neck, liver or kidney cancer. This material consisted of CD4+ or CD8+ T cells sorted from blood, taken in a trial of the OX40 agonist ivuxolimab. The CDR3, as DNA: TGTGCCAGCTCACTACAGGTCTCAAACTATGGCTACACCTTC. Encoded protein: CASSLQVSNYGYTF.